Each of the 10 T cell receptor beta chains below was sequenced from the same sample in a study of blood T cell repertoires in COVID-19. Assay: immunoSEQ multiplex PCR; the TCRdb copy retains only in-frame clones and omits some. The table records some 320,000 clones, roughly nine tenths of them present only once. What was sequenced was PBMCs or T cells enriched from blood (not recorded which). Every receptor here comes from a man in his 60s who had recovered from COVID-19.

The rearrangement joins TRBV30 to TRBJ2-1; D perhaps matches TRBD1 (6 bases). Germline V gene lookup returns CDR1 GTSNPN and CDR2 SVGIG (reference sequence). With 0 bases removed from V and 9 bases from J, the gap between germline ends came to 9 bases. The CDR3 is 12 residues long. This CDR3 is CAWSVRRGEQFF. The DNA for the CDR3 is TGTGCCTGGAGTGTACGCAGGGGTGAGCAGTTCTTC.

The chain joins TRBV5-1 to TRBJ1-1; 8 bases are shared with TRBD1. V lost 1 base and J lost 1; bases outside the gene matches: 9. The CDR3 is 17 residues long. Looked up from germline, CDR1 is SGHRS and CDR2 is YFSETQ. CDR3 loop: CASSLFLGGQANTEAFF. Here the CDR3 DNA reads TGCGCCAGCAGCTTGTTTCTAGGGGGACAGGCGAACACTGAAGCTTTCTTT.

The chain employs TRBV5-1 and TRBJ1-1, with 7 nucleotides matching TRBD1. The CDR3 sequence is 14 residues long. V lost 6 bases, J lost 0 bases, and 5 bases stayed unmatched. CDR1 is SGHRS and CDR2 is YFSETQ in the germline V gene. CDR3 nucleotides: TGCGCCAGCAACCTAGGGGGCGTGAACACTGAAGCTTTCTTT. Translated: CASNLGGVNTEAFF.

The chain employs TRBV11-2 and TRBJ2-7, with 11 bases aligning to TRBD1. Germline CDR1 is SGHAT and CDR2 is FQNNGV. The junction had 20 bases not matched to a gene; V was cut back by 5 bases and J by 5 bases. This CDR3 has 19 amino acids. The DNA of the CDR3 is TGTGCCAGCAGCAACCGAGGGGGGACAGGGGGGCTTTGGGGCCACGAGCAGTACTTC. Its translation: CASSNRGGTGGLWGHEQYF.

The chain employs TRBV4-2 and TRBJ1-2, with TRBD1 matching over 7 bases. In germline, CDR1 is LGHNA, CDR2 YNFKEQ. CDR3 length: 13 residues. J lost 7 bases, V lost 7 bases, and 9 bases had no gene match. The CDR3 DNA sequence: TGTGCCAGCACCAGAGACAGGGCGCGTGGCTACACCTTC. It encodes CASTRDRARGYTF.

The V and J genes are TRBV7-3 and TRBJ2-1, with a tentative D call TRBD1 (6 bases). The CDR3 consists of 14 residues. Germline V gives CDR1 SGHTA, CDR2 FQGTGA. V was pared by 5 bases and J by 5 bases, with 13 bases between. CDR3 DNA: TGTGCCAGCAGCCTACGGGACACACACAATGAGCAGTTCTTC. Protein product: CASSLRDTHNEQFF.

The DNA of the CDR3 is TGTGCCAGCTCACTGGACAGACAGAATTCACCCCTCCACTTT. It encodes CASSLDRQNSPLHF. J is TRBJ1-6 and V is TRBV18; TRBD1 might be the D (6 bases). Germline V gene data show CDR1 as KGHSH and CDR2 as LQKENI. The CDR3 contains 14 residues. With 4 bases removed from V and 7 bases from J, the gap between germline ends came to 11 bases.

The chain couples TRBV7-2 to TRBJ2-3; 12 bases line up with TRBD2. CDR1 is SGHTA, CDR2 FQGNSA, per germline. This CDR3 is built from 17 residues. The J segment lost 6 bases and the V segment lost 2 bases, leaving 9 bases of the junction unmatched. The CDR3, as DNA: TGTGCCAGCAGCTTAAAACTAGCGGGAGGATGGGCGGATACGCAGTATTTT. Amino acids: CASSLKLAGGWADTQYF. Complete variable domain (other parts from reference TRBV7-2 and TRBJ2-3): GAGVSQSPSNKVTEKGKDVELRCDPISGHTALYWYRQSLGQGLEFLIYFQGNSAPDKSGLPSDRFSAERTGGSVSTLTIQRTQQEDSAVYLCASSLKLAGGWADTQYFGPGTRLTVL.

The CDR3 nucleotides are TGCGCCAGCAGCCAAGGGCGACTAGCGGGAAGGAATGAGCAGTTCTTC. Translation: CASSQGRLAGRNEQFF. The chain joins TRBV4-1 to TRBJ2-1; TRBD2 aligns across 11 bases. J gave up 7 bases and V 1 base, and 6 bases lay outside the gene matches. Germline CDR1 reads MGHRA; CDR2 reads YSYEKL. CDR3 length: 16 residues.

The rearrangement links TRBV7-8 to TRBJ1-5; 7 bases are shared with TRBD1. J gave up 4 bases and V 5 bases, and 5 bases lay outside the gene matches. From germline, CDR1 is SGHVS and CDR2 FQNEAQ. This CDR3 spans 14 amino acids. The CDR3 region is CASSRGTDNQPQHF. As DNA, the CDR3 is TGTGCCAGCAGCCGAGGGACAGATAATCAGCCCCAGCATTTT.